Listed below are T cell receptor beta chains from one sample, sequenced in a study of blood T cells in healthy people across ages. TCRdb ran MiXCR on the 5' RACE reads and lists one entry per CDR3 protein. The sample has 870,000 or so distinct CDR3 sequences, around 28% seen once. Input material: blood. The receptors come from a woman of 80 years or more in good health. CDR3s include the opening cysteine and the closing phenylalanine or tryptophan. A D gene is named only where the DNA matches it firmly. Clone size, where shown, is once, few, many, or a class for clones that have expanded.

V: TRBV5-1; D: TRBD2; size: NA; J: TRBJ2-5; CDR3: CASSWEGTTGRRTQYF; DNA: TGCGCCAGCAGCTGGGAAGGGACTACGGGGAGACGGACCCAGTACTTC
V: TRBV20-1; D: TRBD1; size: few; J: TRBJ1-2; CDR3: CSARYGQGYGYTF; DNA: TGCAGTGCTAGATACGGACAGGGCTATGGCTACACCTTC
V: TRBV7-8; D: NA; size: few; J: TRBJ2-5; CDR3: CASSYSRDLYF; DNA: TGTGCCAGCAGCTACTCTCGGGATTTGTACTTC
V: TRBV7-2; D: NA; size: few; J: TRBJ2-5; CDR3: CASSLVRVPETQYF; DNA: TGTGCCAGCAGCTTAGTGAGGGTCCCAGAGACCCAGTACTTC
V: TRBV7-6; D: NA; size: many; J: TRBJ2-7; CDR3: CASSLEGPLYEQYF; DNA: TGTGCCAGCAGCTTAGAGGGACCACTCTACGAGCAGTACTTC
V: TRBV10-3; D: NA; size: few; J: TRBJ1-5; CDR3: CAIREGGGNQPQHF; DNA: TGTGCCATCAGGGAGGGGGGGGGCAATCAGCCCCAGCATTTT
V: TRBV28; D: NA; size: NA; J: TRBJ1-5; CDR3: CASSFVGFAQPQHF; DNA: TGTGCCAGCAGTTTTGTGGGTTTTGCTCAGCCCCAGCATTTT
V: TRBV20-1; D: NA; size: NA; J: TRBJ2-3; CDR3: CSARDEWRGGADTQYF; DNA: TGCAGTGCTAGAGATGAATGGAGGGGAGGCGCAGATACACAGTATTTT
V: TRBV11-3; D: NA; size: NA; J: TRBJ2-3; CDR3: CASTKGIGGTDTQYF; DNA: TGTGCCAGCACCAAAGGGATAGGAGGAACAGATACGCAGTATTTT
V: TRBV6-6; D: TRBD2; size: many; J: TRBJ2-3; CDR3: CASSGIAGANTDTQYF; DNA: TGTGCCAGCAGTGGAATAGCGGGGGCTAACACAGATACGCAGTATTTT
V: TRBV30; D: NA; size: NA; J: TRBJ1-5; CDR3: CAWSKGQGREPQHF; DNA: TGTGCCTGGAGTAAAGGGCAGGGGAGGGAACCCCAGCATTTT
V: TRBV6-2/TRBV6-3; D: NA; size: few; J: TRBJ1-4; CDR3: CASRRRFTRVNEKLFF; DNA: TGTGCCAGTCGACGGAGATTTACTCGAGTTAATGAAAAACTGTTTTTT
V: TRBV18; D: TRBD2; size: NA; J: TRBJ2-2; CDR3: CASSPLAAREELFF; DNA: TGTGCCAGCTCACCCCTAGCGGCCCGGGAGGAGCTGTTTTTT
V: TRBV2; D: NA; size: NA; J: TRBJ2-7; CDR3: CASSDRDETPEQYF; DNA: TGTGCCAGCAGTGATAGGGATGAAACCCCCGAGCAGTACTTC
V: TRBV20-1; D: TRBD2; size: NA; J: TRBJ2-7; CDR3: CSAPRGAYEQYF; DNA: TGCAGTGCCCCGCGGGGGGCCTACGAGCAGTACTTC
V: TRBV4-1; D: NA; size: NA; J: TRBJ2-1; CDR3: CASSQHPKVVSYNEQFF; DNA: TGCGCCAGCAGCCAGCACCCTAAAGTAGTCTCCTACAATGAGCAGTTCTTC
V: TRBV6-2/TRBV6-3; D: NA; size: few; J: TRBJ2-7; CDR3: CASSRQEAYEQYF; DNA: TGTGCCAGCAGTCGACAGGAGGCCTACGAGCAGTACTTC
V: TRBV6-5; D: NA; size: few; J: TRBJ1-1; CDR3: CASSYSSGTTEAFF; DNA: TGTGCCAGCAGTTACTCTTCAGGGACCACTGAAGCTTTCTTT
V: TRBV7-2; D: TRBD1; size: few; J: TRBJ2-4; CDR3: CASSLTGGSSKNIQYF; DNA: TGTGCCAGCAGCTTGACAGGGGGGTCTTCCAAAAACATTCAGTACTTC
V: TRBV7-2; D: TRBD1; size: many; J: TRBJ2-1; CDR3: CASSFRDRSNEQFF; DNA: TGTGCCAGCAGCTTCCGGGACAGGTCGAATGAGCAGTTCTTC
V: TRBV27; D: NA; size: few; J: TRBJ1-6; CDR3: CASRRVSYNSPLHF; DNA: TGTGCCAGCAGAAGGGTCTCCTATAATTCACCCCTCCACTTT
V: TRBV28; D: TRBD1; size: NA; J: TRBJ2-6; CDR3: CASSSTGQASSGANVRTF; DNA: TGTGCCAGCAGTTCGACAGGGCAGGCTAGCTCTGGGGCCAACGTCCGGACTTTC
V: TRBV29-1; D: NA; size: many; J: TRBJ2-1; CDR3: CSAMGGGTQNNEQFF; DNA: TGCAGCGCAATGGGGGGTGGAACGCAAAACAATGAGCAGTTCTTC
V: TRBV6-1; D: TRBD2; size: NA; J: TRBJ2-3; CDR3: CASRSLAGGVTDTQYF; DNA: TGTGCCAGCAGGTCGCTAGCGGGGGGCGTCACAGATACGCAGTATTTT
V: TRBV7-3; D: TRBD2; size: NA; J: TRBJ2-1; CDR3: CASSLKAGGGNNEQFF; DNA: TGTGCCAGCAGCTTAAAGGCGGGGGGCGGTAACAATGAGCAGTTCTTC
V: TRBV20-1; D: NA; size: many; J: TRBJ2-7; CDR3: CSASKVIEQYF; DNA: TGCAGTGCTAGTAAGGTTATCGAGCAGTACTTC
V: TRBV2; D: NA; size: NA; J: TRBJ1-1; CDR3: CASRSTGHPNTEAFF; DNA: TGTGCCAGCAGATCTACTGGGCATCCAAACACTGAAGCTTTCTTT
V: TRBV6-1; D: NA; size: NA; J: TRBJ2-1; CDR3: CASSWVGNEQFF; DNA: TGTGCCAGCAGCTGGGTCGGCAATGAGCAGTTCTTC
V: TRBV7-8; D: NA; size: many; J: TRBJ2-3; CDR3: CASSNRGRQSADTQYF; DNA: TGTGCCAGCAGCAATAGAGGTCGGCAGTCGGCAGATACGCAGTATTTT
V: TRBV4-1; D: NA; size: once; J: TRBJ2-1; CDR3: CASSQPGPYNEQFF; DNA: TGCGCCAGCAGCCAACCGGGACCTTACAATGAGCAGTTCTTC
V: TRBV15; D: NA; size: NA; J: TRBJ2-5; CDR3: CATSRDAWGRGQETQYF; DNA: TGTGCCACCAGCAGAGATGCGTGGGGAAGGGGGCAAGAGACCCAGTACTTC
V: TRBV12-3/TRBV12-4; D: NA; size: few; J: TRBJ1-1; CDR3: CASSPSFLNTEAFF; DNA: TGTGCCAGCAGCCCGAGTTTTTTGAACACTGAAGCTTTCTTT
V: TRBV7-2; D: TRBD2; size: many; J: TRBJ2-1; CDR3: CASEALGGGYNEQFF; DNA: TGTGCCAGCGAGGCCCTGGGGGGGGGGTACAATGAGCAGTTCTTC
V: TRBV11-2; D: NA; size: NA; J: TRBJ2-5; CDR3: CASSLDPSMVNF; DNA: TGTGCCAGCAGCTTAGACCCCTCCATGGTTAACTTC
V: TRBV11-2; D: NA; size: many; J: TRBJ2-7; CDR3: CASSPRTISYEQYF; DNA: TGTGCCAGCAGCCCAAGGACGATCTCCTACGAGCAGTACTTC
V: TRBV4-2; D: NA; size: NA; J: TRBJ1-4; CDR3: CASSQRNRVVTNEKLFF; DNA: TGTGCCAGCAGCCAGAGAAACAGGGTTGTAACTAATGAAAAACTGTTTTTT
V: TRBV20-1; D: NA; size: many; J: TRBJ2-1; CDR3: CSVRGLEQFF; DNA: TGCAGTGTCCGAGGACTGGAGCAGTTCTTC
V: TRBV20-1; D: TRBD1; size: once; J: TRBJ2-5; CDR3: CSASRGDSPETQYF; DNA: TGCAGTGCTTCGAGAGGGGACAGTCCAGAGACCCAGTACTTC
V: TRBV29-1; D: NA; size: NA; J: TRBJ1-2; CDR3: CSVEDNRGSGYTF; DNA: TGCAGCGTTGAAGATAACCGGGGAAGCGGCTACACCTTC
V: TRBV27; D: NA; size: many; J: TRBJ1-6; CDR3: CASSTVGRGSPLHF; DNA: TGTGCCAGCAGTACAGTGGGTCGTGGTTCACCCCTCCACTTT